The 13 T cell receptor beta chains reported below all come from one sample, sequenced in a study of blood T cell repertoires in COVID-19 (dated by TCRdb to the early 2020s). Library generation was performed with the immunoSEQ multiplex PCR assay. TCRdb retrieved this table from immuneACCESS and kept in-frame rearrangements only. Not all clones are present; in checked studies, unresolved V genes account for under half, and no reason is known for the remainder. The sample profile shows 90,000 to 100,000 clones; over 75% of them were found once. Together, the top ten hold over 10% of the sample. The sequencing sample was made of peripheral blood. These receptors were taken from a human donor in a cohort sampled during active COVID-19.

This clone has only a few counts. V is TRBV5-1 and J is TRBJ1-2; D ambiguous. The V end lost 2 bases, the J end lost 6 bases, and 8 bases lay between the germline ends. The CDR3 contains 12 residues. The V gene's germline CDR1 is SGHRS and CDR2 YFSETQ. This chain's CDR3 is CASSFGGDGYTF. The CDR3 region has the DNA TGCGCCAGCAGCTTTGGCGGGGATGGCTACACCTTC.

In its sample, this clone was seen once. This rearrangement joins TRBV3-1 (or the pseudogene TRBV3-2) to TRBJ2-2, with a weak D call TRBD2 (5 bases). Germline V gives CDR1 LGHDT, CDR2 YNNKEL (reference sequence). V shed 1 base and J shed 6 bases, with 9 bases lying between them. The CDR3 is 14 amino acids. CDR3 bases: TGTGCCAGCAGCCAAGTCGGAGGCTCCGGGGAGCTGTTTTTT. This sequence encodes CASSQVGGSGELFF.

The chain carries TRBV7-2 and TRBJ1-6; TRBD1 aligns across 8 bases. Germline-derived CDR1 and CDR2 are SGHTA and FQGNSA. Trimming removed 8 bases from V and 2 bases from J; junction bases left unmatched: 5. The CDR3 is 15 amino acids. CDR3 sequence (DNA): TGTGCCAGCCACAGGGGGGCCACCTATAATTCACCCCTCCACTTT. Protein sequence: CASHRGATYNSPLHF.

The chain has TRBV6-2 or TRBV6-3 and TRBJ2-3; D is uncertain. V was shortened by 1 base and J by 0 bases, with 5 bases between the two germline ends. CDR3 length: 14 residues. Germline lookup yields CDR1 MNHEY and CDR2 SVGEGT. The CDR3 sequence: CASSYYSSTDTQYF. The CDR3, as DNA: TGTGCCAGCAGTTACTATTCTAGCACAGATACGCAGTATTTT.

The rearrangement uses TRBV3-1 (or the pseudogene TRBV3-2) and TRBJ2-5; 12 bases are a match to TRBD2. This CDR3 is 18 amino acids long. V lost 0 bases, J lost 5 bases, and 10 bases stayed unmatched. Germline lookup yields CDR1 LGHDT and CDR2 YNNKEL (reference sequence). In nucleotides, the CDR3 is TGTGCCAGCAGCCAAGATAGACTAGCGGGGGCCCGGGTGGAGACCCAGTACTTC. Amino acids: CASSQDRLAGARVETQYF.

The rearrangement uses TRBV18 and TRBJ2-1, with 8 bases matching TRBD2. The CDR3 has 13 residues. V dropped 5 bases and J dropped 7; count of bases not matched to a gene: 4. Germline V CDR1 and CDR2: KGHSH, LQKENI. CDR3 bases: TGTGCCAGCTCAGAGACTAGCGATAATGAGCAGTTCTTC. Amino acid sequence: CASSETSDNEQFF.

This clone came up once. This sequence joins TRBV19 and TRBJ2-2; D uncertain. The germline CDR1 and CDR2 sequences are LNHDA and SQIVND (reference sequence). Trimming cost V 6 bases and J 8 bases, with 7 bases left between them. The CDR3 is made up of 11 amino acids. The CDR3 region is CASSRWGELFF. In nucleotides, the CDR3 is TGTGCCAGTAGCAGGTGGGGGGAGCTGTTTTTT.

CDR3 protein: CASSLESTGGYTF. The CDR3, as DNA: TGCGCCAGCAGCTTGGAATCGACAGGGGGCTACACCTTC. This chain links TRBV5-1 with TRBJ1-2; 7 bases are shared with TRBD1. The CDR3 length is 13 residues. The ends lost 0 bases at V and 8 bases at J; junction bases unmatched: 4. The V gene's germline CDR1 is SGHRS and CDR2 YFSETQ.

The chain couples TRBV7-8 to TRBJ2-5; D perhaps matches TRBD2 (5 bases). Between the trimmed V and J ends, which lost 4 bases and 6 bases, there was a span of 15 bases. The CDR3 length is 14 residues. The germline CDR1 and CDR2 sequences are SGHVS and FQNEAQ. The DNA of the CDR3 is TGTGCCAGCAGCTCGATCCGGGATTCAAAGACCCAGTACTTC. This codes for CASSSIRDSKTQYF.

The V gene is TRBV2, the J gene TRBJ2-3; TRBD2 might be the D (6 bases). Germline lookup yields CDR1 SNHLY and CDR2 FYNNEI. V dropped 3 bases and J dropped 2 bases, with 9 bases sitting between them. This CDR3 comprises 14 residues. The CDR3 DNA is TGTGCCAGCAGTGACGGACTACTCACAGATACGCAGTATTTT. Its translation: CASSDGLLTDTQYF.

The CDR3, as DNA: TGTGCCAGCAGCCTAGGACAGGGTTTCACCGGGGAGCTGTTTTTT. Translating it yields CASSLGQGFTGELFF. The chain is built from TRBV9 and TRBJ2-2, with 8 bases fitting TRBD1. The CDR3 is 15 residues long. In germline, CDR1 is SGDLS, CDR2 YYNGEE. V was pared by 4 bases and J by 4 bases, with 6 bases of the junction left unmatched.

The rearrangement links TRBV11-2 to TRBJ2-1, with D tentatively TRBD2 (6 bases). CDR1 SGHAT and CDR2 FQNNGV come from the germline V gene. V was shortened by 5 bases and J by 6 bases, with 26 bases between the two germline ends. This CDR3 is 18 amino acids long. The CDR3 bases are TGTGCCAGCAGCCGTAGATGGGAAAACCGGGAGTGGGGCAATGAGCAGTTCTTC. Residues: CASSRRWENREWGNEQFF. The entire variable domain, with the rest obtained from reference TRBV11-2 and TRBJ2-1, is as follows: EAGVAQSPRYKIIEKRQSVAFWCNPISGHATLYWYQQILGQGPKLLIQFQNNGVVDDSQLPKDRFSAERLKGVDSTLKIQPAKLEDSAVYLCASSRRWENREWGNEQFFGPGTRLTVL.

Only a few counts were recorded for this clone. The rearrangement joins TRBV6-2 or TRBV6-3 to TRBJ2-7; 11 bases agree with TRBD2. CDR1 is MNHEY, CDR2 SVGEGT, per germline. The CDR3 has 16 amino acids. The trim removed 5 bases at V and 7 bases at J, leaving 13 bases unmatched. Here the CDR3 reads CASSPLAGGVPREQYF. In DNA form, the CDR3 reads TGTGCCAGCAGTCCCCTAGCGGGGGGCGTACCTAGAGAGCAGTACTTC.